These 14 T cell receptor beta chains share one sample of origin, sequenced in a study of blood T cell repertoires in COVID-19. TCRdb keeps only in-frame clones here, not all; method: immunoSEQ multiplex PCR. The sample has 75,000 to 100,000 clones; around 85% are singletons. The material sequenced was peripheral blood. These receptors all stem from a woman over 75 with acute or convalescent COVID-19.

This CDR3 is CASSETSGGLYGYTF. CDR3 sequence (DNA): TGTGCCAGCAGTGAGACGTCAGGGGGCCTCTATGGCTACACCTTC. This chain links TRBV6-1 with TRBJ1-2, with 8 bases lining up with TRBD1. V shed 3 bases, J shed 4 bases, and the junction held 7 bases outside the gene matches. The CDR3 extends over 15 amino acids. CDR1 and CDR2 from the germline V gene are MNHNS and SASEGT.

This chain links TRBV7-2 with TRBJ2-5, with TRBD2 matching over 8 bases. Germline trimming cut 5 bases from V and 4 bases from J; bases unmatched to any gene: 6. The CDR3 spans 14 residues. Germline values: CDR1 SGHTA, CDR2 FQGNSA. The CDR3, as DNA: TGTGCCAGCAGCGCCGGGACTAGAGCAGAGACCCAGTACTTC. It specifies CASSAGTRAETQYF.

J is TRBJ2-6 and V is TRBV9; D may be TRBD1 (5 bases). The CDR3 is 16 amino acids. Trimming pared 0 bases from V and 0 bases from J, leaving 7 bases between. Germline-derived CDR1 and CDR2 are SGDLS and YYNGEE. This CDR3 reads CASSVDGASGANVLTF. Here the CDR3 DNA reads TGTGCCAGCAGCGTAGATGGGGCCTCTGGGGCCAACGTCCTGACTTTC.

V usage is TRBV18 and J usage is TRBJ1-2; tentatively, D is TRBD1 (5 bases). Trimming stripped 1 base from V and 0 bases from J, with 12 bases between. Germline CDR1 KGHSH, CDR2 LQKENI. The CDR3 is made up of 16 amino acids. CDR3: CASSPLSQATNYGYTF. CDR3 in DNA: TGTGCCAGCTCACCACTATCACAGGCGACTAACTATGGCTACACCTTC. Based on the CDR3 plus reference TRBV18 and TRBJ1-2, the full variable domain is NAGVMQNPRHLVRRRGQEARLRCSPMKGHSHVYWYRQLPEEGLKFMVYLQKENIIDESGMPKERFSAEFPKEGPSILRIQQVVRGDSAAYFCASSPLSQATNYGYTFGSGTRLTVV.

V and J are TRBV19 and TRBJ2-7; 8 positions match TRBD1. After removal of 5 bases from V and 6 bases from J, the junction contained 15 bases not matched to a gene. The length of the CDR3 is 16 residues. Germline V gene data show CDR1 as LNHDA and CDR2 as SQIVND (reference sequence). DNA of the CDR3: TGTGCCAGTAGTTCTGAGAGGACAGGGAGGCGAGGCGAGCAGTACGTC. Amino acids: CASSSERTGRRGEQYV.

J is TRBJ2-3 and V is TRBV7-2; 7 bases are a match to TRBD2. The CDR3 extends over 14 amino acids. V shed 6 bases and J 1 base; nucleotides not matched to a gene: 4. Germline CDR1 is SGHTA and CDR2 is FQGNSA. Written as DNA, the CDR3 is TGTGCCAGCAGAGGGAGGGTTGGCACAGATACGCAGTATTTT. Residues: CASRGRVGTDTQYF.

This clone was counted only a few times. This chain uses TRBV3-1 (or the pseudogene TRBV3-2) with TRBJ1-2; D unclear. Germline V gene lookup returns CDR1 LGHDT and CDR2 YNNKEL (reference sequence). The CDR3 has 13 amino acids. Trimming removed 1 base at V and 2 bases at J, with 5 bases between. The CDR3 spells CASSQAVNYGYTF. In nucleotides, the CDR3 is TGTGCCAGCAGCCAAGCAGTCAACTATGGCTACACCTTC.

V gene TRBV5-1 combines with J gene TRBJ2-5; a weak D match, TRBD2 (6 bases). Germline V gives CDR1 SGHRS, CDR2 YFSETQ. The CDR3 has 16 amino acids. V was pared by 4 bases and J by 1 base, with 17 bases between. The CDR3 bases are TGCGCCAGCAGCCCATGGGGGGAAGGGGCCCAAGAGACCCAGTACTTC. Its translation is CASSPWGEGAQETQYF.

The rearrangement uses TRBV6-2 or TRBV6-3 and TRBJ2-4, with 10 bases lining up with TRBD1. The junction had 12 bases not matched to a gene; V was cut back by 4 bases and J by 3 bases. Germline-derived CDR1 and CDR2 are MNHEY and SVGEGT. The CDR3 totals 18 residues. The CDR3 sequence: CASSSALGQGGSKNIQYF. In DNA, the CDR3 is TGTGCCAGCAGTTCCGCCCTAGGACAGGGGGGAAGCAAAAACATTCAGTACTTC.

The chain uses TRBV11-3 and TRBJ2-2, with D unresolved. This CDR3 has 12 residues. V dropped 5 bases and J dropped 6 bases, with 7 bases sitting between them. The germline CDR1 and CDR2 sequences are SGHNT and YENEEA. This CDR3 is CASSRGPGELFF. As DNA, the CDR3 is TGTGCCAGCAGCCGAGGTCCCGGGGAGCTGTTTTTT.

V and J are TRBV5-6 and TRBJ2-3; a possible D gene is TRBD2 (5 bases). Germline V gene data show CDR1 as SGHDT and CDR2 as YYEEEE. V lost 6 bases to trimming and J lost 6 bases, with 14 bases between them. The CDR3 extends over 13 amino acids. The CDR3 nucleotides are TGTGCCAGCAAAGTTCTAGCTTCGGATACGCAGTATTTT. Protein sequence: CASKVLASDTQYF.

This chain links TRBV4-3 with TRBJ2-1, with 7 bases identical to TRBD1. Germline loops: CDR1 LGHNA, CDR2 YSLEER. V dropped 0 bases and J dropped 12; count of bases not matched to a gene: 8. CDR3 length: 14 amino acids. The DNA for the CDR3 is TGCGCCAGCAGCCAAGATCAGGGGGTCAAAGCGCAGTTCTTC. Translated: CASSQDQGVKAQFF.

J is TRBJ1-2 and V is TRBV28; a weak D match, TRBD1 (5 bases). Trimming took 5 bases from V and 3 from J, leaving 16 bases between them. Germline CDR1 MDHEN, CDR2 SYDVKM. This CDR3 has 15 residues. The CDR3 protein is CASSGSGEGHYGYTF. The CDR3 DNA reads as TGTGCCAGCAGTGGAAGTGGGGAGGGGCACTATGGCTACACCTTC.

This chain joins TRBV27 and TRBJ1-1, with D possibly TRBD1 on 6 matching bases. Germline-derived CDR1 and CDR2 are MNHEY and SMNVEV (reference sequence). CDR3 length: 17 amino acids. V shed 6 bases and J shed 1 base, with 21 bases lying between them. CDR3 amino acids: CASRSYRDSWRNTEAFF. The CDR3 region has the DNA TGTGCCAGCAGGTCTTACAGGGATTCGTGGAGGAACACTGAAGCTTTCTTT.